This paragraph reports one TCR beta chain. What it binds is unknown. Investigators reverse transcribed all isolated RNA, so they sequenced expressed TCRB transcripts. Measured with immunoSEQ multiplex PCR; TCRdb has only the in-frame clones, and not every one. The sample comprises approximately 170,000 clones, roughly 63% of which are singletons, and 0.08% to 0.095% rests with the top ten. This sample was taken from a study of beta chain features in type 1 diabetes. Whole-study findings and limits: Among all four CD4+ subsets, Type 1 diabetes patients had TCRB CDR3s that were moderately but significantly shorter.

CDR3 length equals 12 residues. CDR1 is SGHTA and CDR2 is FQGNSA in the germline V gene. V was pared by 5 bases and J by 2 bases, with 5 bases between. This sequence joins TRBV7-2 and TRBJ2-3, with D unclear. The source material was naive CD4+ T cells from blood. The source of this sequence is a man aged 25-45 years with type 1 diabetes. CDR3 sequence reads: CASSQYTDTQYF. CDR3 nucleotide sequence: TGTGCCAGCAGCCAGTACACAGATACGCAGTATTTT.